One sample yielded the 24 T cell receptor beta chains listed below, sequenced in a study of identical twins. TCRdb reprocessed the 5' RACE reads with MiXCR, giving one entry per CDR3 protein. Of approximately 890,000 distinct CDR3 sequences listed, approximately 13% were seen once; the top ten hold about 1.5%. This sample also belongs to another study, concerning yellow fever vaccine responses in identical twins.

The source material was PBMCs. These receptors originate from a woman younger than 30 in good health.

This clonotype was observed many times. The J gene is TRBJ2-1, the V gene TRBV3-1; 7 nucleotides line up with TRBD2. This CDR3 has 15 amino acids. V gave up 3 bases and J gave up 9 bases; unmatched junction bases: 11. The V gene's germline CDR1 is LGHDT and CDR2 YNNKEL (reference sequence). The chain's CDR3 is CASSQTVGGSGEQFF. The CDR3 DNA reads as TGTGCCAGCAGCCAGACCGTGGGCGGGAGTGGTGAGCAGTTCTTC.

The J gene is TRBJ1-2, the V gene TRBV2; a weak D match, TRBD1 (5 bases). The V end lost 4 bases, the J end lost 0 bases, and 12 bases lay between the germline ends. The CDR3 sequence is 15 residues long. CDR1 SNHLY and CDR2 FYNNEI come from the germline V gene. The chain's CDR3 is CASSGGSPSNYGYTF. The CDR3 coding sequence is TGTGCCAGCAGTGGGGGCAGCCCCTCTAACTATGGCTACACCTTC.

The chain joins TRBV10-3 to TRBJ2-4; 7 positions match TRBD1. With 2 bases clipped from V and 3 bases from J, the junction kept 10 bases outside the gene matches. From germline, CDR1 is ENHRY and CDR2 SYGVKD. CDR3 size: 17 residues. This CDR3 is CAISERWGTEDKNIQYF. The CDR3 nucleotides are TGTGCCATCAGTGAGAGGTGGGGGACAGAAGACAAAAACATTCAGTACTTC.

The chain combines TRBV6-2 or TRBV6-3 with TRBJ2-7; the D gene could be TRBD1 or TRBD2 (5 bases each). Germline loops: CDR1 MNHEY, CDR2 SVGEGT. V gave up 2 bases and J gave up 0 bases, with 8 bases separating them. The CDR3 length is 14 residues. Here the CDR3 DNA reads TGTGCCAGCAGTTACAATGGGGGCTCCTACGAGCAGTACGTC. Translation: CASSYNGGSYEQYV.

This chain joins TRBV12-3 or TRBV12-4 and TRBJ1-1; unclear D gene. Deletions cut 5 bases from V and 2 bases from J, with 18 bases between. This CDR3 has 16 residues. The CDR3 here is CASSPRALRANTEAFF. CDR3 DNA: TGTGCCAGCAGTCCCCGGGCCCTGAGGGCAAACACTGAAGCTTTCTTT.

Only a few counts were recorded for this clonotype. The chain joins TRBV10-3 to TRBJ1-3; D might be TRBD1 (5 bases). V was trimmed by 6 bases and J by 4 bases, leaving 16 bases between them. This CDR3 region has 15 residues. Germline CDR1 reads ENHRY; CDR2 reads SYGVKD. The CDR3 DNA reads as TGTGCCATCAGGGACGGGGCCCGCGGCGGAAACACCATATATTTT. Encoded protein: CAIRDGARGGNTIYF.

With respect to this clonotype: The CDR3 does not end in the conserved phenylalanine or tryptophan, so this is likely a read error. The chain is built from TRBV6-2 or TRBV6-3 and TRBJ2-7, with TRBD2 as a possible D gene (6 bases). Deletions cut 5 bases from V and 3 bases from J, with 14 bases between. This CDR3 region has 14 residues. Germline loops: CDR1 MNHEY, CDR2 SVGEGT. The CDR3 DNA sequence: TGTGCCAGCAGTAAAACCGGGAGTCGCTACGAGCAGTACTTG. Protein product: CASSKTGSRYEQYL.

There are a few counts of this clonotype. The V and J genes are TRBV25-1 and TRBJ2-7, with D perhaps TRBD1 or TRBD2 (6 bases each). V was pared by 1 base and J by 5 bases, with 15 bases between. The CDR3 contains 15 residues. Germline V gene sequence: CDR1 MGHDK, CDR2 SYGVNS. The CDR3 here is CASSEWYGGQNEQYF. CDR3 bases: TGTGCCAGCAGTGAATGGTACGGGGGCCAGAACGAGCAGTACTTC.

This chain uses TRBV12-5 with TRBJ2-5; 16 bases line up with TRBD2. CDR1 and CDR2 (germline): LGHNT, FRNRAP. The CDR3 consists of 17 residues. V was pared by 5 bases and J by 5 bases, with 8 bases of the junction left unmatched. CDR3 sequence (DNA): TGTGCTAGTGGTCCGGGACTAGCGGGAGGGCCTGGGGAGACCCAGTACTTC. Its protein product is CASGPGLAGGPGETQYF. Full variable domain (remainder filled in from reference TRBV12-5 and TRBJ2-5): DARVTQTPRHKVTEMGQEVTMRCQPILGHNTVFWYRQTMMQGLELLAYFRNRAPLDDSGMPKDRFSAEMPDATLATLKIQPSEPRDSAVYFCASGPGLAGGPGETQYFGPGTRLLVL.

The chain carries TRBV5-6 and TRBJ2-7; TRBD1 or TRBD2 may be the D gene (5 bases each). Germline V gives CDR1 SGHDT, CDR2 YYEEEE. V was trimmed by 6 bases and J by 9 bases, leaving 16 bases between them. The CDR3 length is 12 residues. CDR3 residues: CASTLARVGQYV. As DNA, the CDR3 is TGTGCCAGCACCCTAGCCAGGGTTGGGCAGTACGTC.

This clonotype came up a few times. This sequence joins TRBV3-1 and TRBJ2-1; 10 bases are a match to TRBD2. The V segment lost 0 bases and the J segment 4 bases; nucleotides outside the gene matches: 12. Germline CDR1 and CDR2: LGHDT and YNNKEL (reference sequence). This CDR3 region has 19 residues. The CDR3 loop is CASSQDHRASGGQYNEQFF. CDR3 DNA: TGTGCCAGCAGCCAAGATCATAGGGCTAGCGGGGGACAATACAATGAGCAGTTCTTC.

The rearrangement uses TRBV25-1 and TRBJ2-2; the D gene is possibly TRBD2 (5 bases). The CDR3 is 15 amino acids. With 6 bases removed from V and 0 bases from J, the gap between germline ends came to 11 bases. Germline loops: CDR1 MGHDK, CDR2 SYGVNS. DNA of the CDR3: TGTGCCAGCAGAGCGAATAGCGCGAACACCGGGGAGCTGTTTTTT. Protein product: CASRANSANTGELFF.

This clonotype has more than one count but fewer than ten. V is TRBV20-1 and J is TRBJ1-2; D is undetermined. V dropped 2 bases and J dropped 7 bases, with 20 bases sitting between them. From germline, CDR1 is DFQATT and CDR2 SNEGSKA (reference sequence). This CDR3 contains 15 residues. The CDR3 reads CSARQQLLGSGGYTF. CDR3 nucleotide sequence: TGCAGTGCTAGACAACAACTACTGGGATCGGGTGGCTACACCTTC.

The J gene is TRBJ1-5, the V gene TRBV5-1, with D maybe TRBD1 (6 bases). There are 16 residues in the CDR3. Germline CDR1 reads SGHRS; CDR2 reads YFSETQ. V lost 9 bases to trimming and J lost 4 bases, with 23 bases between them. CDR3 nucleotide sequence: TGCGCCACCCTGACAGGAGAGGAGAGAGATAATCAGCCCCAGCATTTT. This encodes CATLTGEERDNQPQHF.

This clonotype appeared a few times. This chain's CDR3 is CASSLPLGSGDTDTQYF. CDR3 coding DNA: TGCGCCAGCAGCCTGCCCTTGGGGAGCGGGGACACAGATACGCAGTATTTT. The chain combines TRBV4-1 with TRBJ2-3, with TRBD2 matching over 7 bases. This CDR3 region has 17 residues. The V gene's germline CDR1 is MGHRA and CDR2 YSYEKL. With 4 bases clipped from V and 2 bases from J, the junction kept 12 bases outside the gene matches.

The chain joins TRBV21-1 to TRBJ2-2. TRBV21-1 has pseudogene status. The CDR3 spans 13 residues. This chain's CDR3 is CARQGNNTGELFF. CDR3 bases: TGTGCCAGACAGGGCAACAACACCGGGGAGCTGTTTTTT.

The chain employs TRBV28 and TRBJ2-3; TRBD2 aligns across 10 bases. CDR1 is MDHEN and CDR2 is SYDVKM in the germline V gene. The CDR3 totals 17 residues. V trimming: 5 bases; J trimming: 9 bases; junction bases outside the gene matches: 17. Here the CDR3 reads CASSPTPAGGPSRTQYF. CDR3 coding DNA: TGTGCCAGCAGTCCCACCCCAGCGGGAGGGCCCTCTAGAACGCAGTATTTT.

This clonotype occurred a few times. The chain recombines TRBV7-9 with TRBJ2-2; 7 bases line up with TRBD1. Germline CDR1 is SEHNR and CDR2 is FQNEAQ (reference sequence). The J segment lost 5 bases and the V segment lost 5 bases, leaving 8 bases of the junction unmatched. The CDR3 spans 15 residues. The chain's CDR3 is CASSPLGTETGELFF. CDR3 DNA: TGTGCCAGCAGCCCCCTCGGGACAGAAACCGGGGAGCTGTTTTTT.

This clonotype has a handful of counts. The CDR3 DNA reads as TGTGCCAGTAGTATAGCCCCAGGGACCTACGAGCAGTACTTC. Residues: CASSIAPGTYEQYF. The chain has TRBV19 and TRBJ2-7, with D perhaps TRBD1 (5 bases). Germline V gives CDR1 LNHDA, CDR2 SQIVND (reference sequence). This CDR3 is 14 amino acids long. Trimming removed 1 base from V and 2 bases from J, with 9 bases in between.

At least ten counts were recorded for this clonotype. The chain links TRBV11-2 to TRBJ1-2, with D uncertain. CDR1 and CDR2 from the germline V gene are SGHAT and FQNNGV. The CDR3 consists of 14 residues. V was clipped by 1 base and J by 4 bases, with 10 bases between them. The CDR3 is CASSLAGVLYGYTF. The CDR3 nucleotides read TGTGCCAGCAGCTTAGCTGGGGTTCTCTATGGCTACACCTTC.

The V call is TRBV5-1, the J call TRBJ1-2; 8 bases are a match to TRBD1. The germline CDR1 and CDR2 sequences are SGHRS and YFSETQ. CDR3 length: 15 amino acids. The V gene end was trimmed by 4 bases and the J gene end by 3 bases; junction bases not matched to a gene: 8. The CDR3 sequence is CASSIMETGDYGYTF. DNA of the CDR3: TGCGCCAGCAGCATAATGGAGACAGGGGACTATGGCTACACCTTC.

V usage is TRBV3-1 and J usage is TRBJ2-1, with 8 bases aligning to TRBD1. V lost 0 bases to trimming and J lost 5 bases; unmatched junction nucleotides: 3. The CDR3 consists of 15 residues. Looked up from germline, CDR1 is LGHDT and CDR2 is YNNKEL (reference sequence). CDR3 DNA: TGTGCCAGCAGCCAAGATCAGGGGGCGCACAATGAGCAGTTCTTC. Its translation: CASSQDQGAHNEQFF.

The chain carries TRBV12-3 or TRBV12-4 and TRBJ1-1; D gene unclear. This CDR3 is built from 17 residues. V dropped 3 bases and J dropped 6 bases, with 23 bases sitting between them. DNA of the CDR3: TGTGCCAGCAGTTTCAGGTTAAGGGTAGGACGTAGCCCTGAAGCTTTCTTT. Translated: CASSFRLRVGRSPEAFF.

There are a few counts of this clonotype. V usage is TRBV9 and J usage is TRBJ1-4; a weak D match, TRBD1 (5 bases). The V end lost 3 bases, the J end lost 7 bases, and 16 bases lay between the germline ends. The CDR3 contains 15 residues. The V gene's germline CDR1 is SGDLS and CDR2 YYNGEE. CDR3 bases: TGTGCCAGCAGCGCACAGGTAGGGGCAAGTGAAAAACTGTTTTTT. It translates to CASSAQVGASEKLFF.